The source of this T cell receptor beta chain is a study of blood T cells in healthy people across ages. General study points: Age advanced and TCR beta diversity per million T cells fell, roughly linearly. Naive CD4+ cells and diversity were both higher in long-lived donors than in aged donors. One million T cells yielded diversity estimates that were considered underestimates.

Sample-barcoded 5' priming and a J-beta primer mix drove a second PCR of 7 to 11 cycles. TCRdb reprocessed the 5' RACE reads via MiXCR and lists one record per CDR3 protein. Of about 930,000 distinct CDR3 sequences listed, about 28% are singletons. The germline V gene encodes CDR1 DFQATT and CDR2 SNEGSKA (reference sequence). The CDR3 is made up of 16 amino acids. A note on this clonotype: Its target is not known.

These data are also associated with another study on T cells of mothers and their children. According to that study: Microchimeric T cell clones that persisted were not detected.

This rearrangement joins TRBV20-1 to TRBJ2-7; 10 positions match TRBD2. This TCR was sampled from a woman aged 40 to 50 in good health. Sequenced input: blood. The DNA for the CDR3 is TGCAACGCGCGGGGGTTAGCGGGGGGCCACCCCTACGAGCAGTACTTC. It encodes CNARGLAGGHPYEQYF.